These T cell receptor beta chains were read from a single sample in a study of siplizumab effects on memory and regulatory T cells. Some clones are missing from TCRdb's copy, which holds only in-frame ones; the method was immunoSEQ multiplex PCR. The table has 100,000 or so clones, 75% to 95% seen once. Sequenced: CD4+ T cells sorted from blood. These receptor sequences come from a human donor in good health. The CDR3 runs from the conserved cysteine through the conserved F or W. Each record gives: CDR3 DNA, CDR3 protein, V gene, clone size, J gene, D gene. D genes are given only for firm matches. Clone size, where shown, is once, few, many, or a class for clones that have expanded.

TGTGCCAGTTCCCAATTACAGGGGGCGAAACTGTTTTTT CASSQLQGAKLFF TRBV28 . TRBJ1-4 TRBD1
TGTGCCTGGAGTCCTCGGGACTACTACAATGAGCAGTTCTTC CAWSPRDYYNEQFF TRBV30 once TRBJ2-1 TRBD2
TGTGCCACCAGCAGAGATCTACTCACAGATACGCAGTATTTT CATSRDLLTDTQYF TRBV15 once TRBJ2-3 .
TGTGCCAGCAGCCCCCGTCAGACCTTGGGGCCCCAGCATTTT CASSPRQTLGPQHF TRBV11-2 . TRBJ1-5 .
TGTGCCAGTAGTATCCAGGGGCTACACAATGAGCAGTTCTTC CASSIQGLHNEQFF TRBV19 . TRBJ2-1 .
TGCGCCAGCAGCCCCCTGGGGGGCCCCCAAGAGACCCAGTACTTC CASSPLGGPQETQYF TRBV5-1 . TRBJ2-5 .
TGTGCCAGCCTGGAAATCCCGTCCTACGAGCAGTACTTC CASLEIPSYEQYF TRBV21-1 . TRBJ2-7 .
TGTGCCAGTAGTGGCACCTGGGGGGGAGGGAGCAATCAGCCCCAGCATTTT CASSGTWGGGSNQPQHF TRBV19 . TRBJ1-5 .
TGTGCCAGCAGTTCGATTAGCGGGGGACAAGAGACCCAGTACTTC CASSSISGGQETQYF TRBV27 . TRBJ2-5 TRBD2
TGTGCCAGCAGCTTAGCGTCGGGACAGGGGCTAACTTCCTACAATGAGCAGTTCTTC CASSLASGQGLTSYNEQFF TRBV7-2 . TRBJ2-1 TRBD1
TGTGCCAGCAGTTTGCGGGGGGGCCACTCGGGGGAGACCCAGTACTTC CASSLRGGHSGETQYF TRBV6-6 . TRBJ2-5 TRBD2
TGTGCCAGCAGCCTGGGACGGAACACTGAAGCTTTCTTT CASSLGRNTEAFF TRBV14 . TRBJ1-1 .
TGTGCCAGAACAGGGGCCTTAAGCTCCTACGAGCAGTACTTC CARTGALSSYEQYF TRBV6-6 . TRBJ2-7 TRBD1
TGTGCCATAGCGGGACAGCAGGGGGAAAAACTGTTTTTT CAIAGQQGEKLFF TRBV10-3 . TRBJ1-4 TRBD1
TGTGCCAGCAGCTACGGACAGAACACTGAAGCTTTCTTT CASSYGQNTEAFF TRBV2 . TRBJ1-1 .
TGCAGCGCGTTGGGAGTGCTTACTAGCCCAGATACGCAGTATTTT CSALGVLTSPDTQYF TRBV29-1 . TRBJ2-3 .
TGTGCCAGCAGCGTAGAAGGGCGGGGGAACACTGAAGCTTTCTTT CASSVEGRGNTEAFF TRBV9 . TRBJ1-1 .
TGCGCCAGTCGAGCGGGTGATATGGGGGATACGCAGTATTTT CASRAGDMGDTQYF TRBV5-1 few TRBJ2-3 .
TGTGCCAGCAGTGGGACAGGACCCTATAATTCACCCCTCCACTTT CASSGTGPYNSPLHF TRBV2 . TRBJ1-6 TRBD1
TGTGCCAGCAGCGCTTTTCTAAGGACTAGCGGGGGTCATGGCGGGGAGCTGTTTTTT CASSAFLRTSGGHGGELFF TRBV9 . TRBJ2-2 TRBD2
TGCGCCAGCAGCTTGGCGATCGTGGGGCCCAACTATGGCTACACCTTC CASSLAIVGPNYGYTF TRBV5-1 . TRBJ1-2 .
TGTGCCAGCAGTTACTACGGGGCGGCCAGCAACTACAATGAGCAGTTCTTC CASSYYGAASNYNEQFF TRBV28 . TRBJ2-1 .
TGTGCCAGCAGCTTGGCTGGGACAGGGGGCGGGGGTACTGAAGCTTTCTTT CASSLAGTGGGGTEAFF TRBV5-6 few TRBJ1-1 TRBD1
TGTGCCAGCAGCTTAGGAGGTGGTAGCGGGGTCTCAAATGAGCAGTTCTTC CASSLGGGSGVSNEQFF TRBV5-4 . TRBJ2-1 TRBD2
TGTGCCAGCAGCCGAGGGAGGGGGCAGGGGCAAGAGACCCAGTACTTC CASSRGRGQGQETQYF TRBV7-2 . TRBJ2-5 .
TGTGCCAGCAGCTTAGTTAGCGGCGTCACCTTC CASSLVSGVTF TRBV7-9 few TRBJ1-2 .
TGTGCCAGCAGCCTAACGGACTATGGCTACACCTTC CASSLTDYGYTF TRBV5-6 . TRBJ1-2 .
TGCGCCAGCAGCCAAGGACTAGCTAGCTTTTACGAGCAGTACTTC CASSQGLASFYEQYF TRBV4-1 . TRBJ2-7 TRBD2
TGTGCCAGCAGTAACTCACGGGGTCTGGTTCAGCCCCAGCATTTT CASSNSRGLVQPQHF TRBV6-5 . TRBJ1-5 .
TGTGCCAGCAGTCCTCCGGGACAAACCTACAATGAGCAGTTCTTC CASSPPGQTYNEQFF TRBV6-5 . TRBJ2-1 .
TGTGCCAGCAGTTTCGACGGGAACTATGGCTACACCTTC CASSFDGNYGYTF TRBV28 . TRBJ1-2 .
TGTGCCAGCAGTTTAGGACAGGGGAATGAGCAGTTCTTC CASSLGQGNEQFF TRBV7-9 . TRBJ2-1 TRBD1
TGTGCCATCAGTGGTAAGGGGCCCGAAACTGAAGCTTTCTTT CAISGKGPETEAFF TRBV10-3 . TRBJ1-1 .
TGTGCCAGCAGCCACACGACCCCCTTAGTCTATGGCTACACCTTC CASSHTTPLVYGYTF TRBV4-2 . TRBJ1-2 .
TGCGCCAGCAGCTTGGGTGGGGGGGATGGCAATCAGCCCCAGCATTTT CASSLGGGDGNQPQHF TRBV5-1 . TRBJ1-5 .
TGTGCCAGCAGCCCCGGTCGGCTATTCGCCCAGTACTTC CASSPGRLFAQYF TRBV5-4 . TRBJ2-5 .
TGTGCCAGCAGCTCTAGCGAGGCATGGAACTCTGGAAACACCATATATTTT CASSSSEAWNSGNTIYF TRBV11-2 . TRBJ1-3 .
TGTGCCAGCAGCCGTTCCGGGACAGCTGACACTGAAGCTTTCTTT CASSRSGTADTEAFF TRBV7-9 . TRBJ1-1 TRBD1
TGTGCCATAGTAACGGGAAGTAACTATAATTCACCCCTCCACTTT CAIVTGSNYNSPLHF TRBV6-1 . TRBJ1-6 .
TGTGCCAGCAGCAGCAGGGGTTCCACTGAAGCTTTCTTT CASSSRGSTEAFF TRBV7-3 . TRBJ1-1 .
TGTGCCAGCTCACCAGGCCAGCAAGAGACCCAGTACTTC CASSPGQQETQYF TRBV18 . TRBJ2-5 .
TGTGCCAGCAGGGGACGCATAGATACGCAGTATTTT CASRGRIDTQYF TRBV2 . TRBJ2-3 .
TGTGCCAGCAGCGTAGAAGGGGCGGCAGAACAAGGCACTGAAGCTTTCTTT CASSVEGAAEQGTEAFF TRBV9 . TRBJ1-1 .
TGTGCCAGTAGTACTGGGGGGCAAGAGACCCAGTACTTC CASSTGGQETQYF TRBV19 . TRBJ2-5 .
TGTGCCAGCAGCTCCCGTCCTTCGGGGGGGGCCGCTGAGACCCAGTACTTC CASSSRPSGGAAETQYF TRBV7-2 . TRBJ2-5 TRBD2
TGCGCCAGCAGCTTGGATAGCGTCGTGGGGGCAGATACGCAGTATTTT CASSLDSVVGADTQYF TRBV5-1 . TRBJ2-3 .
TGTGCCAGCAGCTTGAACCCAGAGGGGCAGTATTTT CASSLNPEGQYF TRBV5-6 . TRBJ2-3 .
TGTGCCAGCAGCGGATACGGAGGATCCGCGAACACCGGGGAGCTGTTTTTT CASSGYGGSANTGELFF TRBV7-3 . TRBJ2-2 .
TGTGTCTTGACAGGGGGCGTATCCTACGAGCAGTACTTC CVLTGGVSYEQYF TRBV7-5 once TRBJ2-7 .
TGTGCCAGCAGTACCCCGGGACAGGGTGTCGAGCAGTACTTC CASSTPGQGVEQYF TRBV2 once TRBJ2-7 TRBD1
TGTGCCAGCAGTTACTCGATCAACTCCTATAATTCACCCCTCCACTTT CASSYSINSYNSPLHF TRBV6-5 . TRBJ1-6 .
TGCGCCAGCAGCAAGGACAGGATCGACTACAATGAGCAGTTCTTC CASSKDRIDYNEQFF TRBV5-1 . TRBJ2-1 TRBD1
TGTGCCAGCAGCGTTACAGGGGCCTATTCACCCCTCCACTTT CASSVTGAYSPLHF TRBV7-2 . TRBJ1-6 TRBD1
TGTGCCAGCTCCCGGCAGGGGGGTTACCAGCCCCAGCATTTT CASSRQGGYQPQHF TRBV9 . TRBJ1-5 TRBD1
TGTGCCAGCAGCTCCGACAGGGCCGGCTCTGGAAACACCATATATTTT CASSSDRAGSGNTIYF TRBV7-2 . TRBJ1-3 TRBD1